This T cell receptor (beta chain) was observed in a study of CD8+ T cells in alopecia areata. The sample holds a few counts of this clone. Following extraction, RNA underwent reverse transcription to cDNA, which served as the sequencing template. Generated by immunoSEQ multiplex PCR, the TCRdb table keeps only in-frame clones and is missing some. The profile shows more than 85,000 clones, 40% to 45% of them singletons. V lost 5 bases and J lost 0, with 9 bases in between. The V gene's germline CDR1 is SGHRS and CDR2 YFSETQ. The CDR3 covers 14 residues. The receptor's source is a human donor with alopecia areata. This chain links TRBV5-1 with TRBJ2-1; D not certain. Source material: CD4+ T cells sorted from blood. This CDR3 reads CASRDHSSYNEQFF. CDR3 nucleotide sequence: TGCGCCAGCAGGGACCACAGCTCCTACAATGAGCAGTTCTTC. Using reference TRBV5-1 and TRBJ2-1 for the parts outside the CDR3, the full variable domain is KAGVTQTPRYLIKTRGQQVTLSCSPISGHRSVSWYQQTPGQGLQFLFEYFSETQRNKGNFPGRFSGRQFSNSRSEMNVSTLELGDSALYLCASRDHSSYNEQFFGPGTRLTVL.